This T cell receptor beta chain was observed in a study of blood T cells in healthy people across ages. Study context: When template switching was applied, about one barcoded beta molecule was captured per two T cells. Overall study findings and caveats: A roughly linear age-dependent decrease characterized TCR beta diversity per million T cells.

Donor samples were obtained from healthy Caucasian individuals from Russia, aged about 6 to 95. This clonotype was counted a few times. No antigen is known for it. Through a sample-barcoded 5' primer and a J-beta primer mix, a second PCR was run for roughly 7 to 11 cycles. MiXCR, applied by TCRdb to the 5' RACE reads, yields one record per CDR3 protein. Of 650,000 to 1,000,000 distinct CDR3 sequences listed, around 36% were seen once; the top ten hold 10% to 15%. CDR3 length: 15 amino acids. Germline loops: CDR1 SGHRS, CDR2 YFSETQ. Trimming removed 0 bases from V and 0 bases from J, with 9 bases in between.

The chain is built from TRBV5-1 and TRBJ1-1; D remains ambiguous. The receptor comes from a man in his late teens or twenties in good health. Input material: blood. The CDR3 nucleotides are TGCGCCAGCAGCTTGGACGGCAGCGTGAACACTGAAGCTTTCTTT. Translating gives CASSLDGSVNTEAFF.